One sample yielded the 5 T cell receptor beta chains listed below, sequenced in a study of blood T cell repertoires in COVID-19. Measured with immunoSEQ multiplex PCR; TCRdb has only the in-frame clones, and not every one. The sample gives about 72,000 clones, approximately 86% of which show up once; over 25% is in the top ten. The material sequenced was peripheral blood. The receptors were gathered from a man aged 45-60 years with acute or convalescent COVID-19.

The chain has TRBV5-1 and TRBJ1-2, with TRBD1 matching over 7 bases. The CDR3 has 15 residues. J gave up 6 bases and V 3 bases, and 11 bases lay outside the gene matches. Germline CDR1 and CDR2: SGHRS and YFSETQ. The CDR3 spells CASSSSGTVTNGYTF. Here the CDR3 DNA reads TGCGCCAGCAGCTCCTCCGGGACAGTAACTAATGGCTACACCTTC.

The J gene is TRBJ2-1, the V gene TRBV6-6; 7 bases are a match to TRBD1. Trimming removed 6 bases from V and 1 base from J; junction bases left unmatched: 6. Germline CDR1 MNHNY, CDR2 SVGAGI (reference sequence). This CDR3 spans 15 amino acids. CDR3 DNA: TGTGCCAGCAGCAAAGACAGGGAGTCCTACAATGAGCAGTTCTTC. Its translation is CASSKDRESYNEQFF.

The chain employs TRBV19 and TRBJ1-2; 12 bases are shared with TRBD1. The CDR3 covers 16 residues. V was clipped by 3 bases and J by 7 bases; unmatched bases: 9. Germline V gives CDR1 LNHDA, CDR2 SQIVND (reference sequence). CDR3 coding DNA: TGTGCCAGTAGTATGGGACGGGACAGGGGGCGAAGTGGCTACACCTTC. Its protein is CASSMGRDRGRSGYTF. The full variable domain, with the rest looked up from reference TRBV19 and TRBJ1-2, is DGGITQSPKYLFRKEGQNVTLSCEQNLNHDAMYWYRQDPGQGLRLIYYSQIVNDFQKGDIAEGYSVSREKKESFPLTVTSAQKNPTAFYLCASSMGRDRGRSGYTFGSGTRLTVV.

V is TRBV28 and J is TRBJ2-7, with 13 bases fitting TRBD2. The germline V gene encodes CDR1 MDHEN and CDR2 SYDVKM. V dropped 10 bases and J dropped 4; count of bases not matched to a gene: 4. This CDR3 has 13 amino acids. CDR3 in DNA: TGTGCCATCGGGACTAGCGGGGAGTACGAGCAGTACTTC. Its protein product is CAIGTSGEYEQYF.

The rearrangement joins TRBV10-2 to TRBJ2-7; 7 bases map to TRBD1. The trim removed 6 bases at V and 2 bases at J, leaving 4 bases unmatched. Germline V gives CDR1 WSHSY, CDR2 SAAADI. The CDR3 length is 13 residues. CDR3 residues: CASSEDRTYEQYF. The CDR3 coding sequence is TGCGCCAGCAGCGAGGACAGGACCTACGAGCAGTACTTC.